This T cell receptor beta chain was captured by sequencing in a study of human T cells and chemical hapten exposure. Indicated time point: patch test 1, 2 weeks after DPC sensitization. The treatment is: therapeutic diphenylcyclopropenone sensitization with weekly scalp DPC. The V and J ends lost 3 bases and 3 bases, in that order; junction bases with no gene match: 11. There are 17 residues in the CDR3. Germline CDR1 and CDR2: SEHNR and FQNEAQ (reference sequence). TCRdb reanalysed the RACE reads using MiXCR and keeps one entry per CDR3 protein. Of about 82,000 distinct CDR3 sequences in the sample, 9.5% to 12% are singletons; the top ten hold around 4%.

The sample consisted of whole blood, taken in connection with sensitization to the hapten diphenylcyclopropenone (DPC). The chain combines TRBV7-9 with TRBJ2-1, with 7 nucleotides matching TRBD2. This clonotype was sampled from a woman aged 45-65 years with alopecia areata. Some clones in this sample may be carry-over from other donors' samples. CDR3 coding DNA: TGTGCCAGCAGCTTTCCCGGAGCGGGGCAGGGCTACAATGAGCAGTTCTTC. Amino acids: CASSFPGAGQGYNEQFF.